This TCR beta chain came from a study of T cells in Graves' hyperthyroidism and ophthalmopathy. Study results and caveats: A 13 V-J model separated ophthalmopathy from stable hyperthyroidism. Most thyroid clonotypes expanded above 0.001 were also detected in blood.

There were TCR beta CDR3 regions amplified from RNA transcripts. The HTBI set primed first-round TCR CDR3 RT-PCR. One entry per CDR3 protein results from TCRdb running MiXCR on the multiplex PCR reads. This table has 90,000 to 120,000 distinct CDR3 sequences, about 17% appearing once. Stable disease denoted Graves' hyperthyroidism without ophthalmopathy progression within 18 months. Lactation, pregnancy, other autoimmune disease or uncontrolled infection excluded patients. The CDR3 extends over 13 amino acids. The V and J ends lost 0 bases and 5 bases respectively, with 8 bases between them. Germline V gene data show CDR1 as SGHDN and CDR2 as FVKESK. As regards this clonotype: Its antigen is currently unknown. This sequence may be a read error, since a much larger clone differs from it by one base.

This chain uses TRBV14 with TRBJ2-7; D gene unclear. This TCR was recovered from a woman in her forties or fifties with Graves' hyperthyroidism. The sample was blood. Here the CDR3 reads CASSQENVDEQYV. The CDR3 DNA follows: TGTGCCAGCAGCCAAGAGAACGTGGACGAGCAGTACGTC.